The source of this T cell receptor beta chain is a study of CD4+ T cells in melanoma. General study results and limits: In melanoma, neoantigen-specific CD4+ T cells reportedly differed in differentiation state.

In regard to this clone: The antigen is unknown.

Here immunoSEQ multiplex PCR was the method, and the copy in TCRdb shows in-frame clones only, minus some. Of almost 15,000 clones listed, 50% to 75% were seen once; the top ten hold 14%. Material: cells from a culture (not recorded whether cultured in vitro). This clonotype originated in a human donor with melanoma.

The CDR3 coding sequence is TGTGCCAGCAACGGACAGACAAAACTGTTTTTT. Its protein is CASNGQTKLFF. The chain uses TRBV2 and TRBJ1-4; D might be TRBD1 (6 bases). V was cut by 7 bases and J by 10 bases, with 10 bases left in between. The CDR3 covers 11 residues. Germline-derived CDR1 and CDR2 are SNHLY and FYNNEI.